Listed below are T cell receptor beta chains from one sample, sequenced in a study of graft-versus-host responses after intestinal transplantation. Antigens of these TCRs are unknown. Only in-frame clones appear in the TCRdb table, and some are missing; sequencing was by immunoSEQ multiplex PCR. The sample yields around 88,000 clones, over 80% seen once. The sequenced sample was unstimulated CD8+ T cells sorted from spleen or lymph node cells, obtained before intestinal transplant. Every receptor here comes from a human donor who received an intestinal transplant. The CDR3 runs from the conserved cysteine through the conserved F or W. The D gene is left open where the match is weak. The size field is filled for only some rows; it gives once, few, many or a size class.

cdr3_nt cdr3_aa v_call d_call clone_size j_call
TGTGCCAGCAGCTTAGGACTAGCGGGAGGGCCGGTGGGAGATACGCAGTATTTT CASSLGLAGGPVGDTQYF TRBV7-9 TRBD2 . TRBJ2-3
TGCGCCAGCATAGGGGCAGGGGGCTTTGGCTACACCTTC CASIGAGGFGYTF TRBV10-2 TRBD1 few TRBJ1-2
TGTGCCAGCAGTCCCGGGGAGGACACCGGGGAGCTGTTTTTT CASSPGEDTGELFF TRBV5-4 . . TRBJ2-2
TGTGCCAGCAGTTACTCCCCAGGGAGCTACGAGCAGTTCTTC CASSYSPGSYEQFF TRBV6-5 . . TRBJ2-1
TGCGCCAGCTCCAAATCAACTGGGGGGGATCGAAACATTCAGTACTTC CASSKSTGGDRNIQYF TRBV5-1 TRBD2 . TRBJ2-4
TGTGCCAGCAGCCTGTCAGGGGCGATCGAGCAGTACTTC CASSLSGAIEQYF TRBV7-8 . . TRBJ2-7
TGCGCCAGCAGCTTGGACCCCCAGGGGGCCCTTAATTCACCCCTCCACTTT CASSLDPQGALNSPLHF TRBV5-1 TRBD1 . TRBJ1-6
TGTGCCAGCAACCAGGTCACATCGGACGAGCAGTACTTC CASNQVTSDEQYF TRBV6-6 . few TRBJ2-7
TGCGCCAGCCGAGGTTACGAGCAGTACTTC CASRGYEQYF TRBV10-2 . few TRBJ2-7
TGTGCCAGCAGCTCAACCCTGGTAGTATATAATTCACCCCTCCACTTT CASSSTLVVYNSPLHF TRBV7-6 . . TRBJ1-6
TGTGCCACCAGCAGAGCCCCTACAGGGCAGGTCGAGCAGTACTTC CATSRAPTGQVEQYF TRBV15 . once TRBJ2-7
TGTGCCAGCAGTGAAGACTACTACGAGCAGTACTTC CASSEDYYEQYF TRBV6-5 . . TRBJ2-7
TGCGCCAGCAGCTTGGGGGGAGAGGGCGTCGGTGACGAGCAGTACTTC CASSLGGEGVGDEQYF TRBV5-1 . few TRBJ2-7
TGCGCCAGCAGAAATACTAGCGGGAGGCCCGCCCATCCCTACAATGAGCAGTTCTTC CASRNTSGRPAHPYNEQFF TRBV5-1 TRBD2 . TRBJ2-1
TGTGTCAGCAGTGTTGTAGAACTAGCGGGAGAGGAGACCCAGTACTTC CVSSVVELAGEETQYF TRBV2 TRBD2 . TRBJ2-5
TGCAGCGTTTCCTTGCTGGAGCCCGGGACAGGGACGGTGGAGACCCAGTACTTC CSVSLLEPGTGTVETQYF TRBV29-1 TRBD1 . TRBJ2-5
TGCAGCGTTGAGGGTAGCGGGAGGGCCAATGAGCAGTTCTTC CSVEGSGRANEQFF TRBV29-1 TRBD2 . TRBJ2-1
TGTGCCAGTAGTATAACCACTAGCGGGATCACAGATACGCAGTATTTT CASSITTSGITDTQYF TRBV19 TRBD2 . TRBJ2-3
TGTGCCAGCAGTCGGACAGGGGTCTATGGCTACACCTTC CASSRTGVYGYTF TRBV27 TRBD1 . TRBJ1-2
TGTGCCAGCAGCTTACGGCGGGAGGGCCGTGATGAGCAGTTCTTC CASSLRREGRDEQFF TRBV13 TRBD2 . TRBJ2-1
TGTGCCAGCAGTTTAAGCATCAGGGGGAACACTGAAGCTTTCTTT CASSLSIRGNTEAFF TRBV27 . . TRBJ1-1
TGTGCCAGCAGCCCGGGACAGGTAGGCTACGAGCAGTACTTC CASSPGQVGYEQYF TRBV7-6 TRBD1 few TRBJ2-7
TGTGCCAGCAGCGGTCCGGGACAGTCTTTCTCTGGAAACACCATATATTTT CASSGPGQSFSGNTIYF TRBV7-2 TRBD1 . TRBJ1-3
TGTGCCAGCAGTTACGATAGTCCGGGGGGATATGGCTACACCTTC CASSYDSPGGYGYTF TRBV6-6 . . TRBJ1-2
TGCGCCAGCAGCCAAGGCCGGTTCTGGGGCGAGCAGTACTTC CASSQGRFWGEQYF TRBV4-1 . . TRBJ2-7
TGTGCCAGCAGCTTACTGGACAGGGATGACAATGAGCAGTTCTTC CASSLLDRDDNEQFF TRBV7-6 TRBD1 . TRBJ2-1
TGTGCCAGCAGTTTATATCTCGGGCAGGCTGGGAACATTCAGTACTTC CASSLYLGQAGNIQYF TRBV27 . . TRBJ2-4
TGTGCCAGCAGTGAGAACCCGACTAGCGGGTACCAAGAGACCCAGTACTTC CASSENPTSGYQETQYF TRBV6-1 TRBD2 once TRBJ2-5
TGTGCCAGCAGTTTTGTGATACAGGGGGGGGGCCAGGTCCAAGAGACCCTGTACTTC CASSFVIQGGGQVQETLYF TRBV28 . . TRBJ2-5
TGTGCCAGCAGCTCCGCCTACAGGGAGGCCTATGGCTACACCTTC CASSSAYREAYGYTF TRBV5-6 . . TRBJ1-2
TGTGCCAGCAGCCAACCCCGACCTGGTCTAGCGGGGGAGTTCTCCTACGAGCAGTACTTC CASSQPRPGLAGEFSYEQYF TRBV4-2 TRBD2 . TRBJ2-7
TGTGCCAGCAGTTTAAGTGGTAGCAATCAGCCCCAGCATTTT CASSLSGSNQPQHF TRBV27 . . TRBJ1-5
TGTGCCAGCAGCTTGGCGGCTGAAGCTTTCTTT CASSLAAEAFF TRBV5-5 . . TRBJ1-1
TGTGCCAGCAGCTTAGGAGGTGGTTCTGAAGCTTTCTTT CASSLGGGSEAFF TRBV11-1 . . TRBJ1-1
TGTGCCAGCAGTCCCTTAGCGGGAGATGCCTACGAGCAGTACTTC CASSPLAGDAYEQYF TRBV6-1 TRBD2 few TRBJ2-7
TGCGCCAGCAGCCAAGGCGCGGGGGGCACAGATACGCAGTATTTT CASSQGAGGTDTQYF TRBV4-1 TRBD2 . TRBJ2-3
TGTGCCAGCAGCGGGACAGGTTATGACACAGATACGCAGTATTTT CASSGTGYDTDTQYF TRBV6-1 TRBD1 . TRBJ2-3
TGTGCCAGCAGCTCGACAGGGGGCGCAGATACGCAGTATTTT CASSSTGGADTQYF TRBV11-3 TRBD1 once TRBJ2-3
TGTGCCAGCAGTTACTCGATGGGGGGCGCTGAAGCTTTCTTT CASSYSMGGAEAFF TRBV6-5 . . TRBJ1-1
TGTGCCAGTAGTTTGGCAGCCTCCTCCTACGAGCAGTACTTC CASSLAASSYEQYF TRBV19 . . TRBJ2-7
TGTGCCAGCAGCAAAAGAAGGCAGCTCAATCAGCCCCAGCATTTT CASSKRRQLNQPQHF TRBV21-1 . . TRBJ1-5
TGCAGCGTCGTCGCGAGGGTCGAGACCTACAATGAGCAGTTCTTC CSVVARVETYNEQFF TRBV29-1 . . TRBJ2-1
TGCGCCAGCAGTGCTAGGGCAGGCTCTGGGGAGCAGTTCTTC CASSARAGSGEQFF TRBV10-1 . once TRBJ2-1
TGTGCCAGCAGCTTAGACCAGTACACGTATGGCTACACCTTC CASSLDQYTYGYTF TRBV11-2 . . TRBJ1-2